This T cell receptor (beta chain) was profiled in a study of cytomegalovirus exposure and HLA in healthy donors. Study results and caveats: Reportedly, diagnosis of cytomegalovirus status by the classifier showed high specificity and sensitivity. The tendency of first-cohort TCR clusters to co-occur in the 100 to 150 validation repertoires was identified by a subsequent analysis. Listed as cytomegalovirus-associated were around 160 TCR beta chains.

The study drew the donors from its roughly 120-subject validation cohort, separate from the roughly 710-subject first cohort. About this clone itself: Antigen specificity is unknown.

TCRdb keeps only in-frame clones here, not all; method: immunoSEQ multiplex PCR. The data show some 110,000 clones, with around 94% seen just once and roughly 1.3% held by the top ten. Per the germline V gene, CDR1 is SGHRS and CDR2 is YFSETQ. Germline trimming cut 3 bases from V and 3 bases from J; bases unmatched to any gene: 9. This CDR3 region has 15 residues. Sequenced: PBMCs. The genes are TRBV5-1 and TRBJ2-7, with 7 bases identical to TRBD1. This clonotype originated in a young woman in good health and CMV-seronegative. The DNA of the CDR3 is TGCGCCAGCAGCTCAACCGGGACAGCTATCTACGAGCAGTACTTC. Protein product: CASSSTGTAIYEQYF. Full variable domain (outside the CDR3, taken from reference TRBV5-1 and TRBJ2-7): KAGVTQTPRYLIKTRGQQVTLSCSPISGHRSVSWYQQTPGQGLQFLFEYFSETQRNKGNFPGRFSGRQFSNSRSEMNVSTLELGDSALYLCASSSTGTAIYEQYFGPGTRLTVT.